Sequencing of this TCR beta chain was carried out in a study of blood T cell repertoires in COVID-19. Clinical histories supplied by participants themselves formed the basis of cohort assignment. Donors in Cohort 3 who had recovered were those with two negative PCRs, healthcare professional clearance, or resolution of their symptoms. Clones were read by immunoSEQ multiplex PCR, and TCRdb kept only the in-frame ones, dropping some. The sample shows 400,000 or so clones, roughly 87% of them seen only once. The sequencing input was PBMCs or T cells enriched from blood (not recorded which). The clonotype comes from a man between 18 and 29 years old who had recovered from COVID-19.

CDR3: CASSYSEESADTIYF. DNA for the CDR3: TGTGCCAGCAGTTACTCGGAGGAGAGCGCGGACACCATATATTTT. The J gene is TRBJ1-3, the V gene TRBV6-5, with unresolved D. The ends were cut back, 0 bases at V and 8 bases at J, with 14 bases in the middle. This CDR3 has 15 amino acids. Germline V gene data show CDR1 as MNHEY and CDR2 as SVGAGI.